This is a list of T cell receptor beta chains from one sample in a study of blood T cell repertoires in COVID-19. Measured with immunoSEQ multiplex PCR; TCRdb has only the in-frame clones, and not every one. The sample consists of 55,000 to 80,000 clones, over 65% of them appearing once. The specimen was peripheral blood. These receptor sequences come from a woman aged 70-85 years with acute or convalescent COVID-19. Both conserved end residues are part of each CDR3. A D gene is named only where the DNA matches it firmly. Rows may omit the clone size; those that give it use once, few, many or a size class.

CASRRNWGADTQYF TGTGCCAGCAGACGAAACTGGGGCGCAGATACGCAGTATTTT TRBV6-5 . TRBJ2-3 .
CASTPGQGYGYTF TGCGCCAGCACGCCGGGACAGGGCTATGGCTACACCTTC TRBV5-1 . TRBJ1-2 TRBD1
CASTLTGLNTEAFF TGTGCCAGCACCCTCACAGGGCTTAACACTGAAGCTTTCTTT TRBV3-1/TRBV3-2 few TRBJ1-1 .
CASSPGGQGYEQYF TGTGCCAGCAGCCCCGGGGGACAGGGCTACGAGCAGTACTTC TRBV28 . TRBJ2-7 TRBD1
CASSSTGYEQYF TGTGCCAGCAGCTCTACTGGCTACGAGCAGTACTTC TRBV7-8 . TRBJ2-7 .
CASSYRGQSTDTQYF TGTGCCAGCAGTTACAGGGGGCAGAGCACAGATACGCAGTATTTT TRBV6-2/TRBV6-3 . TRBJ2-3 TRBD1
CASSSDSYYGYTF TGTGCCAGCAGCTCCGACAGCTACTATGGCTACACCTTC TRBV5-6 . TRBJ1-2 .
CASSMSGGSKNIQYF TGTGCCAGTAGTATGAGTGGGGGCTCCAAAAACATTCAGTACTTC TRBV19 . TRBJ2-4 .
CAISESGGGNQPQHF TGTGCCATCAGTGAGTCGGGGGGTGGCAATCAGCCCCAGCATTTT TRBV10-3 few TRBJ1-5 .
CASSQESGGPPSTDTQYF TGCGCCAGCAGCCAAGAAAGCGGGGGGCCCCCTAGCACAGATACGCAGTATTTT TRBV4-1 . TRBJ2-3 TRBD2
CASSFFREITEAFF TGTGCCAGCAGCTTTTTCAGGGAAATAACTGAAGCTTTCTTT TRBV7-8 . TRBJ1-1 .
CAISVDPQGVGRETQYF TGTGCCATCAGTGTGGACCCCCAGGGGGTCGGCCGGGAGACCCAGTACTTC TRBV10-3 . TRBJ2-5 TRBD1
CATSPGLAGLNEQFF TGTGCCACCAGCCCGGGACTAGCGGGATTGAATGAGCAGTTCTTC TRBV24-1 . TRBJ2-1 TRBD2
CASRGDKTYEQYF TGTGCCAGTAGGGGGGACAAGACCTACGAGCAGTACTTC TRBV19 . TRBJ2-7 .
CASSLGLPAGDGQPQHF TGCGCCAGCAGCTTGGGTCTGCCAGCAGGGGACGGACAGCCCCAGCATTTT TRBV5-1 . TRBJ1-5 .
CASSQAWDRGSSNEQFF TGCGCCAGCAGCCAAGCCTGGGACAGGGGATCGAGCAATGAGCAGTTCTTC TRBV4-1 . TRBJ2-1 TRBD1
CASSRSWGGYNEQFF TGCGCCAGCAGTAGATCCTGGGGAGGATACAATGAGCAGTTCTTC TRBV4-1 few TRBJ2-1 .
CASSALAGSYEQYF TGTGCCAGCAGCGCACTAGCGGGAAGTTACGAGCAGTACTTC TRBV27 . TRBJ2-7 TRBD2
CASTPTSGSYEQYF TGTGCCAGTACCCCGACTAGCGGCTCCTACGAGCAGTACTTC TRBV19 . TRBJ2-7 TRBD2
CASSLQGDTQYF TGTGCCAGCAGCTTACAGGGGGATACGCAGTATTTT TRBV7-2 medium-sized TRBJ2-3 .
CASSFDAGQETQYF TGTGCCAGCAGCTTTGATGCGGGACAAGAGACCCAGTACTTC TRBV7-2 . TRBJ2-5 .
CASSSDWGGGTEAFF TGTGCCAGCAGTTCGGACTGGGGGGGCGGCACTGAAGCTTTCTTT TRBV6-5 . TRBJ1-1 .
CASSLDRNEGYTF TGCGCCAGCAGCCTAGACCGAAATGAGGGCTACACCTTC TRBV5-1 . TRBJ1-2 .
CAWSVGGGNQPQHF TGTGCCTGGAGTGTAGGGGGAGGCAATCAGCCCCAGCATTTT TRBV30 once TRBJ1-5 .
CASSYSPLSTDTQYF TGTGCCAGCAGTTACTCCCCCCTTAGCACAGATACGCAGTATTTT TRBV6-5 . TRBJ2-3 .
CASSQITDNTEAFF TGTGCCAGCAGCCAAATCACAGACAACACTGAAGCTTTCTTT TRBV3-1/TRBV3-2 . TRBJ1-1 .
CASSQNPGQGYSPLHF TGTGCCAGCAGCCAAAACCCGGGACAGGGATATTCACCCCTCCACTTT TRBV4-2 . TRBJ1-6 TRBD1
CASSRGQENLLFSGNTIYF TGTGCCAGCTCGCGAGGACAGGAGAACCTGCTATTCTCTGGAAACACCATATATTTT TRBV18 few TRBJ1-3 TRBD1
CASSPGTGRYSPLHF TGTGCCAGCAGCCCTGGGACAGGAAGATATTCACCCCTCCACTTT TRBV11-2 . TRBJ1-6 TRBD1
CASSHTGFYGYTF TGTGCCAGCAGCCACACAGGCTTCTATGGCTACACCTTC TRBV3-1/TRBV3-2 . TRBJ1-2 .
CAISESMVGQPFMDTQYF TGTGCCATCAGTGAGTCGATGGTGGGACAGCCCTTCATGGATACGCAGTATTTT TRBV10-3 . TRBJ2-3 TRBD1